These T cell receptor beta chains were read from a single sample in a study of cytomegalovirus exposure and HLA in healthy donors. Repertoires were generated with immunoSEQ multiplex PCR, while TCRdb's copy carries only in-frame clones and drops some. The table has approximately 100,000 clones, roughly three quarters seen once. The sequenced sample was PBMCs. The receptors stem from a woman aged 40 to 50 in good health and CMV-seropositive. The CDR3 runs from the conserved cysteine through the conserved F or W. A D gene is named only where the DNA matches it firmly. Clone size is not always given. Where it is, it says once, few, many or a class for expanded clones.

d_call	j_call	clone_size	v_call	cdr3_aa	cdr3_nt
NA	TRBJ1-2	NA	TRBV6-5	CASSYNRHYGYTF	TGTGCCAGCAGTTACAACAGGCACTATGGCTACACCTTC
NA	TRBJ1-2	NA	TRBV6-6	CASSYLEDPGQRNVPF	TGTGCCAGCAGTTACCTAGAAGATCCAGGACAACGAAACGTTCCCTTC
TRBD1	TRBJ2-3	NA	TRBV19	CASIGTGELTDTQYF	TGTGCCAGTATCGGGACAGGTGAACTCACAGATACGCAGTATTTT
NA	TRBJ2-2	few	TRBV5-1	CASRPPGNGDTGELFF	TGCGCCAGCAGACCTCCGGGAAATGGTGACACCGGGGAGCTGTTTTTT
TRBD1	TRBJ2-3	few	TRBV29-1	CSAGQGEVTDTQYF	TGCAGCGCGGGACAGGGGGAAGTCACAGATACGCAGTATTTT
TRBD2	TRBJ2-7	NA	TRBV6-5	CASSPALAGVYEQYF	TGTGCCAGCAGTCCCGCCCTAGCGGGGGTCTACGAGCAGTACTTC
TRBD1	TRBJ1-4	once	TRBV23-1	CASSQSGTGEGKLFF	TGCGCCAGCAGTCAATCCGGGACAGGGGAGGGAAAACTGTTTTTT
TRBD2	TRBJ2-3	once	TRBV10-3	CAISESPAGRADTQYF	TGTGCCATCAGTGAGTCCCCGGCGGGGAGGGCAGATACGCAGTATTTT
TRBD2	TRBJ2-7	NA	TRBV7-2	CASSFGGGGYEQYF	TGTGCCAGCAGCTTCGGCGGGGGGGGGTACGAGCAGTACTTC
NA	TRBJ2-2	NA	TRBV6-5	CASSYSTRRRTGELFF	TGTGCCAGCAGTTACTCGACGAGGAGACGCACCGGGGAGCTGTTTTTT
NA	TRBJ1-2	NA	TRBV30	CAWSSRGGYLSNYGYTF	TGTGCCTGGAGCTCAAGGGGAGGGTATTTGTCTAACTATGGCTACACCTTC
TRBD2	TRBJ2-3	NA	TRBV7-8	CASSVTSAEAWADTQYF	TGTGCCAGCAGCGTGACTAGCGCGGAGGCGTGGGCAGATACGCAGTATTTT
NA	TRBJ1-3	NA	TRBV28	CASRGQGPGNTIYF	TGTGCCAGCAGGGGTCAGGGTCCTGGAAACACCATATATTTT
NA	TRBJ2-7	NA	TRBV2	CASRLLGLQIYEQYF	TGTGCCAGCAGACTACTGGGACTGCAGATCTACGAGCAGTACTTC
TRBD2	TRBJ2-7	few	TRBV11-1	CASSWTSGGDYEQYF	TGTGCCAGCAGTTGGACCAGCGGGGGTGATTACGAGCAGTACTTC
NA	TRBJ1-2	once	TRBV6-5	CASSYVSGNGYTF	TGTGCCAGCAGTTACGTATCGGGAAATGGCTACACCTTC
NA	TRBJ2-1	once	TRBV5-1	CASSLSPGTYNEQFF	TGCGCCAGCAGCTTGAGCCCGGGAACCTACAATGAGCAGTTCTTC
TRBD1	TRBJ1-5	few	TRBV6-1	CASSDPGQVDNSNQPQHF	TGTGCCAGCAGTGACCCCGGACAGGTCGATAATAGCAATCAGCCCCAGCATTTT
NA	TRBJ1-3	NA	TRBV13	CASSLGPLGSSGNTIYF	TGTGCCAGCAGCTTAGGCCCTTTGGGGAGCTCTGGAAACACCATATATTTT
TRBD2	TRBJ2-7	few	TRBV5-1	CASGLAASSYEQYF	TGCGCCAGCGGGCTAGCGGCAAGCTCCTACGAGCAGTACTTC
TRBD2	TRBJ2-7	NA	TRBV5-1	CASSSLAGGLYEQYF	TGCGCCAGCAGCTCACTAGCGGGGGGCCTCTACGAGCAGTACTTC
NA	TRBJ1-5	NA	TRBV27	CASSFIDQPQHF	TGTGCCAGCAGTTTCATTGATCAGCCCCAGCATTTT
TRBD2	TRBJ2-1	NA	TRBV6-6	CASSYSSGGVVF	TGTGCCAGCAGTTACTCTAGCGGGGGGGTGGTCTTC
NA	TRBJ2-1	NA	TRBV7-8	CASSTTRRSGEQFF	TGTGCCAGCAGCACCACTAGAAGGTCCGGTGAGCAGTTCTTC
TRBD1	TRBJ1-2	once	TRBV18	CASSPTTGSEGYTF	TGTGCCAGCTCACCAACGACAGGGAGTGAAGGCTACACCTTC
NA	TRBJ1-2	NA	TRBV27	CASSNSGYGYTF	TGTGCCAGCAGTAATTCCGGCTATGGCTACACCTTC
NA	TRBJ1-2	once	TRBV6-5	CASSYSPENYGYTF	TGTGCCAGCAGTTACTCCCCCGAGAATTATGGCTACACCTTC
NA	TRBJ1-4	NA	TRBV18	CASSLGLYNEKLFF	TGTGCCAGCTCACTGGGACTTTATAATGAAAAACTGTTTTTT
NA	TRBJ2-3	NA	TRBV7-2	CASTTYRQNTDTQYF	TGTGCCAGCACCACCTACCGCCAAAACACAGATACGCAGTATTTT
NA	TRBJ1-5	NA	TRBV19	CASSTTLGEEKPQHF	TGTGCCAGTAGTACGACTCTGGGAGAGGAGAAGCCCCAGCATTTT
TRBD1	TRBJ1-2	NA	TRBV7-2	CASSLGGAGQDYGYTF	TGTGCCAGCAGCTTAGGTGGGGCGGGACAGGACTATGGCTACACCTTC
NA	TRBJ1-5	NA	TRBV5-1	CASSLAGADNQPQHF	TGCGCCAGCAGCTTGGCGGGTGCGGATAATCAGCCCCAGCATTTT
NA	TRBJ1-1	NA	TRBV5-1	CASSSGQLQGMNTEAFF	TGCGCCAGCAGCTCTGGACAGCTACAAGGCATGAACACTGAAGCTTTCTTT
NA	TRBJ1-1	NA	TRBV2	CASRLETGLDTEAFF	TGTGCCAGCAGACTAGAGACAGGCCTGGACACTGAAGCTTTCTTT
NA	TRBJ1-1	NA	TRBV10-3	CAISEGGKDTEAFF	TGTGCCATCAGTGAAGGGGGAAAGGACACTGAAGCTTTCTTT
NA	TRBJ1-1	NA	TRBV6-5	CASSYSYRDPEAFF	TGTGCCAGCAGTTACTCATACAGGGACCCTGAAGCTTTCTTT
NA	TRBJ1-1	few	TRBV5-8	CASSFEPTKNTEAFF	TGTGCCAGCTCCTTCGAGCCGACAAAGAACACTGAAGCTTTCTTT
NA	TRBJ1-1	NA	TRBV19	CASSQGMNTEAFF	TGTGCCAGTAGCCAGGGCATGAACACTGAAGCTTTCTTT
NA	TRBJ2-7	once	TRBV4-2	CASSQSSFYEQYF	TGTGCCAGCAGCCAATCTAGCTTCTACGAGCAGTACTTC
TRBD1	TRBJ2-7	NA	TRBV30	CAWSARDRVNEQYF	TGTGCCTGGAGTGCCCGGGACAGGGTCAACGAGCAGTACTTC
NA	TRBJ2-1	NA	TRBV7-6	CASSRTLAVTYNEQFF	TGTGCCAGCAGCCGGACTTTAGCGGTGACCTACAATGAGCAGTTCTTC
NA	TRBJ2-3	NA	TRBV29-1	CSVDWGADTQYF	TGCAGCGTTGATTGGGGGGCAGATACGCAGTATTTT
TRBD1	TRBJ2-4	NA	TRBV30	CAWSLDRVSIQYF	TGTGCCTGGAGTCTGGACAGGGTTAGCATTCAGTACTTC
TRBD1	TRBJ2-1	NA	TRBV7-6	CASSPATGDNEQFF	TGTGCCAGCAGCCCTGCCACAGGGGACAATGAGCAGTTCTTC
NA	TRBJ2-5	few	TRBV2	CASKGGVGIGETQYF	TGTGCCAGCAAGGGGGGGGTGGGGATCGGGGAGACCCAGTACTTC
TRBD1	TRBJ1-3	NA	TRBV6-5	CASITGQGRVYF	TGTGCCAGCATCACCGGACAGGGAAGGGTATATTTT
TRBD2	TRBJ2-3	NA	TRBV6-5	CASSYSGLAGTDTQYF	TGTGCCAGCAGTTACTCCGGACTAGCGGGCACAGATACGCAGTATTTT
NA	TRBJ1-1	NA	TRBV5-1	CASTLGGTEAFF	TGCGCCAGCACCCTAGGGGGAACTGAAGCTTTCTTT
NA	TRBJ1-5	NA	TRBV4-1	CASSQDRAGAGGVQPQHF	TGCGCCAGCAGCCAAGATCGAGCGGGGGCCGGGGGGGTTCAGCCCCAGCATTTT
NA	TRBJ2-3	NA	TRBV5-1	CASSLRGASGTDTQYF	TGCGCCAGCAGCTTGCGGGGGGCCAGTGGCACAGATACGCAGTATTTT
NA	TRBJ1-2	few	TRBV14	CASSQGGSSYGYTF	TGTGCCAGCAGCCAAGGCGGGTCCTCTTATGGCTACACCTTC
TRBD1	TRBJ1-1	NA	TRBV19	CASKARGVSTEAFF	TGTGCCAGTAAGGCCAGGGGGGTGAGCACTGAAGCTTTCTTT
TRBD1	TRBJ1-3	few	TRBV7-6	CASSSGDRGGGNTIYF	TGTGCCAGCAGCTCTGGTGACAGGGGGGGAGGAAACACCATATATTTT